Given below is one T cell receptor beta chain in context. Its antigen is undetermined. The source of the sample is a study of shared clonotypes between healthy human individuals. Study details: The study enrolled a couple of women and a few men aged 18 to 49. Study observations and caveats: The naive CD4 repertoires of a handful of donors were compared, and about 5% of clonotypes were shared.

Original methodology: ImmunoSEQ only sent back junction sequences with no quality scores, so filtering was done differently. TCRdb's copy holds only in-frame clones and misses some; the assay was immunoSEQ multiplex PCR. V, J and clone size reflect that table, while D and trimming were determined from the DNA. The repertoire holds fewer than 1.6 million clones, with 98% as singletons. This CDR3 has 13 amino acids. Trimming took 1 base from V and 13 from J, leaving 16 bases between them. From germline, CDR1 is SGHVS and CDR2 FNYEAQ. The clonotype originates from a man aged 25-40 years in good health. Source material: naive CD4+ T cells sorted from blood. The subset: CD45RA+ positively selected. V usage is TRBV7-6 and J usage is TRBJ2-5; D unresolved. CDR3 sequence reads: CASSLEERSKSYF. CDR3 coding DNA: TGTGCCAGCAGCTTAGAAGAGAGAAGCAAATCGTACTTC.